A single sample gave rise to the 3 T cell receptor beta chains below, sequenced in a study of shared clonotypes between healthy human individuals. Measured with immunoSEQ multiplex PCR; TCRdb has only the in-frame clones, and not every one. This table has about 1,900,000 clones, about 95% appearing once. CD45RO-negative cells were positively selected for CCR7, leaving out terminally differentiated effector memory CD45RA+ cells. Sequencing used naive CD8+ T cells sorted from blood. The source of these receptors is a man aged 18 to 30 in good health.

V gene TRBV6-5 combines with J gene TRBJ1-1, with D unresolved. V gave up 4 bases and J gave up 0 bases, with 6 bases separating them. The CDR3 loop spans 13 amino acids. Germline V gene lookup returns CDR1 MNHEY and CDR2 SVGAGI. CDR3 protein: CASSSHVNTEAFF. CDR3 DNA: TGTGCCAGCAGTTCCCATGTGAACACTGAAGCTTTCTTT.

The CDR3 loop reads CASSQELPDKLENEQFF. CDR3 bases: TGCGCCAGCAGCCAAGAGTTGCCCGACAAGTTGGAGAATGAGCAGTTCTTC. The rearrangement joins TRBV4-3 to TRBJ2-1; no clear D gene. The CDR3 runs 17 residues. V lost 0 bases and J 7 bases, leaving 19 bases between the germline ends. Germline CDR1 reads LGHNA; CDR2 reads YSLEER.

This CDR3 is CASSGTSGRARDEQFF. DNA of the CDR3: TGTGCCAGCAGCGGTACTAGCGGGAGGGCCCGGGATGAGCAGTTCTTC. The chain has TRBV9 and TRBJ2-1; TRBD2 aligns across 13 bases. V dropped 3 bases and J dropped 8; count of bases not matched to a gene: 8. The CDR3 loop spans 16 amino acids. Germline V gene data show CDR1 as SGDLS and CDR2 as YYNGEE.